This T cell receptor (beta chain) is drawn from a study of blood T cell repertoires in COVID-19 (dated by TCRdb to the early 2020s). General notes on the study: Collaborator samples came from the United States, Italy and Spain and covered acute and convalescent phases of COVID-19. The material from the prospective study consisted of cDNA or gDNA derived from T cells, B-cell-depleted T cells, or PBMCs. The dataset comprised deeply sampled blood TCRbeta repertoires from subjects exposed to, actively infected with, or recovered from COVID-19. The samples were drawn from two sources: the first 160 participants of the ongoing ImmuneRACE study, and 1,200 or so subjects contributed by 6 global collaborators. HLA class I and class II types, where available, came from metadata supplied by the sample provider rather than from assay-based typing. The repertoires were made available in a free public database intended to serve as a resource for research on the immune response to SARS-CoV-2. Sample metadata almost always included a de-identified subject ID, COVID-19 status, age in years and sex.

On this clone itself: Its antigen is currently not known. No base quality information exists; no much larger clone differs at one position.

TCRbeta CDR3 regions were amplified from genomic DNA using the immunoSEQ Assay, a bias-controlled multiplex PCR. Per the original workflow: Nucleated cell counts per sample were estimated from amplification of reference gene primers within the assay. To quantify the absolute abundance of each unique TCRbeta CDR3 rearrangement, sequence reads were collapsed and filtered. For each sample, productive Simpson clonality was calculated as the square root of Simpson's diversity index over productive rearrangements. TCRdb stores this immuneACCESS table with in-frame sequences only. Part of the clones is absent; in the studies checked, under half of the shortfall reflects unresolved V genes, and no reason is known for the rest. V and J calls and clone size follow that table, whereas D and trimming were derived from the DNA. This sample holds more than 200,000 clones; 83% were observed only once. The ten top clones hold just over 8.5% of the sample.

Study-wide conclusions, independent of this receptor: How much clinical and demographic metadata was included differed by source and by participant, and the metadata was provided uncurated.

The CDR3 covers 13 residues, taking in both the cysteine and the phenylalanine. Only CDR3 DNA is held: 39 bases, read in frame from base 1. The V end gives up 6 bases and the J end 3 bases, leaving 4 bases in the junction not matched to a gene. The CDR1 and CDR2 encoded by the germline V gene (reference sequence) are MNHEY and SMNVEV. The collaborating institutions used their own protocols to collect whole blood in K2EDTA tubes. For TCRbeta analysis, collaborator samples were shipped as frozen whole blood, as isolated PBMCs, or as DNA extracted from either sample type. The sequenced material came from peripheral blood. This clonotype was obtained from a man aged 40-49 years with active or convalescent COVID-19. Here the chain combines TRBV27 and TRBJ1-1, with 7 bases aligning to TRBD1. The bases read TGTGCCAGCAGATATACAGGGGACACTGAAGCTTTCTTT. Translated, it gives CASRYTGDTEAFF.